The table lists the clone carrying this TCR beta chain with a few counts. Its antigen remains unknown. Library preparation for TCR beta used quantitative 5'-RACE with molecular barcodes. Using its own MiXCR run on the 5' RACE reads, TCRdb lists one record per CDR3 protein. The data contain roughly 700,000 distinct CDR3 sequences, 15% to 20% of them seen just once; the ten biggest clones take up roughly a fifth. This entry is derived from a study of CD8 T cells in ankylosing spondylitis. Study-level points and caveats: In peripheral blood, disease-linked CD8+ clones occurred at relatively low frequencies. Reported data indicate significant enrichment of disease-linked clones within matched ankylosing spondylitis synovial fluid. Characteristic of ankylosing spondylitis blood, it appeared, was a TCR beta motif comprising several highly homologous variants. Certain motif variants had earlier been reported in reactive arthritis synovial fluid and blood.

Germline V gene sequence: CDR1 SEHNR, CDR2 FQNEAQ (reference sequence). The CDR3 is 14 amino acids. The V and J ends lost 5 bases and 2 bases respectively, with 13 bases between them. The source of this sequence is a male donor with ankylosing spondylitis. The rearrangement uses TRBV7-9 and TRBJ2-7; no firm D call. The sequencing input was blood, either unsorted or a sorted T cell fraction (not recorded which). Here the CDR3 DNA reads TGTGCCAGCAGCACCACGGACGGACCCTACGAGCAGTACTTC. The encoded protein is CASSTTDGPYEQYF.